One sample yielded the 25 T cell receptor beta chains listed below, sequenced in a study of cytomegalovirus exposure and HLA in healthy donors. Assay: immunoSEQ multiplex PCR; the TCRdb copy retains only in-frame clones and omits some. The table includes about 190,000 clones, roughly 86% detected once. What was sequenced was PBMCs. These receptors came from a woman aged 18-29 years in good health and CMV-seronegative.

The J gene is TRBJ2-5, the V gene TRBV7-3; 13 positions agree with TRBD2. The CDR3 covers 18 residues. J was trimmed by 5 bases and V by 5 bases; bases with no gene match: 14. CDR1 and CDR2 from the germline V gene are SGHTA and FQGTGA. This CDR3 reads CASSPGTSGATVGETQYF. The CDR3 DNA follows: TGTGCCAGCAGCCCCGGGACTAGCGGGGCCACAGTCGGGGAGACCCAGTACTTC.

The chain recombines TRBV27 with TRBJ1-1; 7 positions agree with TRBD1. The CDR3 has 18 amino acids. Germline lookup yields CDR1 MNHEY and CDR2 SMNVEV (reference sequence). The ends lost 3 bases at V and 0 bases at J; junction bases unmatched: 13. The chain's CDR3 is CASSFLPPGQFLNTEAFF. In nucleotides, the CDR3 is TGTGCCAGCAGTTTCCTACCTCCGGGACAGTTTTTGAACACTGAAGCTTTCTTT.

Comment on this clone: Additional DNA sequences in this sample encode the identical CDR3. For the CDR3, the DNA is TGTGCCAGCAGCGCGGGGACAGGGAACACTGAAGCTTTCTTT. Translated: CASSAGTGNTEAFF. The chain couples TRBV9 to TRBJ1-1; 8 bases map to TRBD1. This CDR3 is 14 amino acids long. In germline, CDR1 is SGDLS, CDR2 YYNGEE. With V trimmed by 3 bases and J by 1 base, 2 bases remained unmatched.

This chain joins TRBV30 and TRBJ1-2, with 8 bases aligning to TRBD1. The CDR3 has 14 amino acids. Germline CDR1 reads GTSNPN; CDR2 reads SVGIG (reference sequence). The V segment lost 2 bases and the J segment 2 bases; nucleotides outside the gene matches: 4. The CDR3 bases are TGTGCCTGGAGTCCGGACAGGGTGAACTATGGCTACACCTTC. Protein: CAWSPDRVNYGYTF.

The chain carries TRBV16 and TRBJ1-1; no clear D gene. The CDR3 consists of 20 residues. The germline V gene encodes CDR1 KGHSY and CDR2 FQNENV. The V and J ends lost 5 bases and 0 bases respectively, with 28 bases between them. The CDR3 DNA sequence: TGTGCCAGCAGCAAACTCTCGATAGATGTTATTTCTTCGCTGAACACTGAAGCTTTCTTT. Its translation is CASSKLSIDVISSLNTEAFF. The variable domain in full, with the rest retrieved from reference TRBV16 and TRBJ1-1, is GEEVAQTPKHLVRGEGQKAKLYCAPIKGHSYVFWYQQVLKNEFKFLISFQNENVFDETGMPKERFSAKCLPNSPCSLEIQATKLEDSAVYFCASSKLSIDVISSLNTEAFFGQGTRLTVV.

The chain has TRBV5-1 and TRBJ2-7, with D possibly TRBD2 on 6 matching bases. Germline V CDR1 and CDR2: SGHRS, YFSETQ. There are 16 residues in the CDR3. V was trimmed by 0 bases and J by 0 bases, leaving 13 bases between them. The CDR3 spells CASSLEGASASYEQYF. CDR3 bases: TGCGCCAGCAGCTTGGAAGGGGCTAGCGCCTCCTACGAGCAGTACTTC.

This clone has a handful of counts. CDR3 sequence: CASQQGGYEQYF. CDR3 nucleotides: TGTGCCTCCCAACAGGGGGGCTACGAGCAGTACTTC. The chain carries TRBV30 and TRBJ2-7, with 8 positions matching TRBD1. With V trimmed by 7 bases and J by 3 bases, 5 bases remained unmatched. The CDR3 consists of 12 residues. Germline V lookup: CDR1 GTSNPN, CDR2 SVGIG (reference sequence).

The chain links TRBV5-5 to TRBJ2-1; 9 nucleotides align to TRBD1. Trimming took 0 bases from V and 5 from J; bases not matched to a gene: 3. This CDR3 spans 15 amino acids. CDR1 is SGHKS, CDR2 YYEKEE, per germline (reference sequence). Written as DNA, the CDR3 is TGTGCCAGCAGCTTGGTTGGACAGGGGAACAATGAGCAGTTCTTC. Protein sequence: CASSLVGQGNNEQFF.

This clone was detected many times. The chain employs TRBV11-2 and TRBJ2-1; D might be TRBD1 (6 bases). Between the trimmed V and J ends, which lost 5 bases and 0 bases, there was a span of 17 bases. CDR3 length: 17 amino acids. Germline V gene lookup returns CDR1 SGHAT and CDR2 FQNNGV. CDR3 nucleotides: TGTGCCAGCAGCACCCACAGGGAACTCAGCTCCTACAATGAGCAGTTCTTC. Amino acids: CASSTHRELSSYNEQFF.

This sequence joins TRBV6-6 and TRBJ1-2, with D perhaps TRBD1 (5 bases). Germline CDR1 reads MNHNY; CDR2 reads SVGAGI (reference sequence). This CDR3 comprises 13 residues. V lost 5 bases to trimming and J lost 4 bases, with 11 bases between them. CDR3 in DNA: TGTGCCAGCAGTAGAGGGACTGTCTATGGCTACACCTTC. It yields the protein CASSRGTVYGYTF.

The chain has TRBV18 and TRBJ1-1, with D perhaps TRBD1 (5 bases). CDR3 length: 14 amino acids. Trimming removed 3 bases at V and 3 bases at J, with 11 bases between. Germline loops: CDR1 KGHSH, CDR2 LQKENI. The CDR3 nucleotides read TGTGCCAGCTCACCGCTCCCGGGGGACACTGAAGCTTTCTTT. It is translated as CASSPLPGDTEAFF.

The chain carries TRBV30 and TRBJ2-1; 10 bases align to TRBD1. Germline CDR1 reads GTSNPN; CDR2 reads SVGIG (reference sequence). V was clipped by 4 bases and J by 10 bases; unmatched bases: 10. The CDR3 sequence is 14 residues long. The DNA of the CDR3 is TGTGCCTGGAACCGGGACAGGGGACGTAGGGAGCAGTTCTTC. Residues: CAWNRDRGRREQFF.

This chain links TRBV5-1 with TRBJ1-5, with a possible D match to TRBD1 (5 bases). The CDR3 sequence is 17 residues long. Germline loops: CDR1 SGHRS, CDR2 YFSETQ. V lost 4 bases and J lost 0, with 17 bases in between. The CDR3 nucleotides are TGCGCCAGCAGCCCACCATGCGGGACTTATAGCAATCAGCCCCAGCATTTT. Its translation: CASSPPCGTYSNQPQHF.

This sequence joins TRBV5-1 and TRBJ1-1; perhaps TRBD1 as D (5 bases). The V gene's germline CDR1 is SGHRS and CDR2 YFSETQ. V dropped 2 bases and J dropped 4 bases, with 9 bases sitting between them. This CDR3 region has 13 residues. In DNA, the CDR3 is TGCGCCAGCAGCTTATTCGACAGCACTGAAGCTTTCTTT. This encodes CASSLFDSTEAFF.

V is TRBV27 and J is TRBJ1-6; perhaps TRBD1 as D (5 bases). V was trimmed by 4 bases and J by 4 bases, leaving 14 bases between them. This CDR3 has 16 residues. Germline CDR1 MNHEY, CDR2 SMNVEV (reference sequence). Here the CDR3 reads CASSSLVRQYNSPLHF. The DNA of the CDR3 is TGTGCCAGCAGTTCTTTAGTGAGACAGTATAATTCACCCCTCCACTTT.

The gene calls are TRBV11-3 and TRBJ2-1; 7 bases agree with TRBD1. This CDR3 has 12 residues. V lost 2 bases and J lost 14; bases outside the gene matches: 6. Germline CDR1 is SGHNT and CDR2 is YENEEA. The CDR3 loop is CASSLRGQGEFF. Written as DNA, the CDR3 is TGTGCCAGCAGCTTAAGGGGGCAGGGGGAGTTCTTC.

This chain links TRBV7-9 with TRBJ2-3; TRBD1 is a possible D gene (6 bases). Trimming cost V 3 bases and J 5 bases, with 15 bases left between them. Germline V CDR1 and CDR2: SEHNR, FQNEAQ (reference sequence). The CDR3 is 15 amino acids. CDR3 nucleotides: TGTGCCAGCAGCTTCCAGGGGAGTAACAGAGATACGCAGTATTTT. This codes for CASSFQGSNRDTQYF.

The gene calls are TRBV11-1 and TRBJ1-1; D not resolved. The germline V gene encodes CDR1 SGHAT and CDR2 FQDESV (reference sequence). Deletions cut 0 bases from V and 1 base from J, with 6 bases between. The CDR3 covers 14 residues. The CDR3 region has the DNA TGTGCCAGCAGCTTAGCGCGGCGGAACACTGAAGCTTTCTTT. Protein: CASSLARRNTEAFF. Full variable domain (rest looked up from reference TRBV11-1 and TRBJ1-1): EAEVAQSPRYKITEKSQAVAFWCDPISGHATLYWYRQILGQGPELLVQFQDESVVDDSQLPKDRFSAERLKGVDSTLKIQPAELGDSAMYLCASSLARRNTEAFFGQGTRLTVV.

The V gene is TRBV6-6, the J gene TRBJ1-5, with a weak D call TRBD1 (5 bases). From germline, CDR1 is MNHNY and CDR2 SVGAGI (reference sequence). V was clipped by 7 bases and J by 4 bases, with 14 bases between them. This CDR3 is 14 amino acids long. The CDR3 loop reads CASKSSGGNQPQHF. CDR3 coding DNA: TGTGCCAGCAAGTCCTCCGGGGGAAATCAGCCCCAGCATTTT.

This chain joins TRBV19 and TRBJ1-1; possible D gene TRBD1, 6 bases. Trimming cost V 5 bases and J 0 bases, with 19 bases left between them. The CDR3 length is 17 residues. Germline lookup yields CDR1 LNHDA and CDR2 SQIVND (reference sequence). CDR3 DNA: TGTGCCAGTAGTGGGTCTCCAGGGGCGGTGTTGAACACTGAAGCTTTCTTT. Its translation is CASSGSPGAVLNTEAFF.

This chain uses TRBV7-7 with TRBJ2-1; TRBD1 matches 7 bases. From germline, CDR1 is SSHAT and CDR2 FNYEAQ (reference sequence). The CDR3 runs 15 residues. Trimming took 6 bases from V and 1 from J; bases not matched to a gene: 6. The CDR3, as DNA: TGTGCCAGCAGACGAGACAGGGAGTCCTACAATGAGCAGTTCTTC. Translating gives CASRRDRESYNEQFF.

The chain links TRBV7-9 to TRBJ1-4, with 7 bases lining up with TRBD1. The CDR3 extends over 14 amino acids. Germline values: CDR1 SEHNR, CDR2 FQNEAQ (reference sequence). The junction had 1 base not matched to a gene; V was cut back by 5 bases and J by 1 base. The CDR3 DNA reads TGTGCCAGCAGCAACAGGGGAACTAATGAAAAACTGTTTTTT. Translation gives CASSNRGTNEKLFF.

The chain employs TRBV30 and TRBJ2-1; tentative D call: TRBD1 (6 bases). The CDR3 totals 18 residues. Germline-derived CDR1 and CDR2 are GTSNPN and SVGIG (reference sequence). With 0 bases removed from V and 1 base from J, the gap between germline ends came to 19 bases. The chain's CDR3 is CAWSVRRGGWESYNEQFF. Here the CDR3 DNA reads TGTGCCTGGAGTGTACGCAGGGGCGGCTGGGAGTCCTACAATGAGCAGTTCTTC.

The J gene is TRBJ1-4, the V gene TRBV5-4; 7 nucleotides agree with TRBD1. The CDR3 has 15 residues. CDR1 SGHNT and CDR2 YYREEE come from the germline V gene (reference sequence). V was clipped by 4 bases and J by 8 bases; unmatched bases: 11. This CDR3 is CASSGTGTANEKLFF. In DNA form, the CDR3 reads TGTGCCAGCAGCGGGACCGGGACAGCGAACGAAAAACTGTTTTTT.

The chain uses TRBV5-6 and TRBJ1-4; D gene ambiguous. Germline CDR1 reads SGHDT; CDR2 reads YYEEEE. The CDR3 runs 16 residues. The V and J ends lost 2 bases and 8 bases respectively, with 19 bases between them. CDR3 in amino acids: CASSFGPGGRGEKLFF. CDR3 in DNA: TGTGCCAGCAGCTTCGGCCCGGGCGGGCGTGGGGAAAAACTGTTTTTT.